These T cell receptor beta chains were read from a single sample in a study of T and B cells in COVID-19 patients. TCRdb re-analysed the multiplex PCR reads in MiXCR, keeping a single row per CDR3 protein. The sample has about 17,000 distinct CDR3 sequences, 28% seen once; the top ten hold 4% to 5.5%. The sequencing sample was made of blood. The receptors stem from a human donor who had recovered from COVID-19. CDR3s include the opening cysteine and the closing phenylalanine or tryptophan.

j_gene: TRBJ2-2; v_gene: TRBV20-1; CDR3aa: CSARTQPGGELFF
j_gene: TRBJ1-2; v_gene: TRBV12-3/TRBV12-4; CDR3aa: CASSLDRRRGYTF
j_gene: TRBJ2-5; v_gene: TRBV7-2; CDR3aa: CASSLGTGRETQYF
j_gene: TRBJ1-4; v_gene: TRBV2; CDR3aa: CASHRVTNEKLFF
j_gene: TRBJ1-6; v_gene: TRBV14; CDR3aa: CASSQNAGTNSPLHF
j_gene: TRBJ1-2; v_gene: TRBV12-3/TRBV12-4; CDR3aa: CASSLASLKGYGYTF
j_gene: TRBJ2-7; v_gene: TRBV5-6; CDR3aa: CASSLVGGGDSYEQYF
j_gene: TRBJ1-4; v_gene: TRBV7-2; CDR3aa: CASSLPGRANEKLFF
j_gene: TRBJ2-1; v_gene: TRBV6-5; CDR3aa: CASSYSKGTTKDEQFF
j_gene: TRBJ1-4; v_gene: TRBV5-1; CDR3aa: CASSLALGGMEKLFF
j_gene: TRBJ2-3; v_gene: TRBV20-1; CDR3aa: CSSGWAQADTQYF
j_gene: TRBJ2-1; v_gene: TRBV12-3/TRBV12-4; CDR3aa: CASTLLAGGPYNEQFF
j_gene: TRBJ1-4; v_gene: TRBV18; CDR3aa: CASSPRKPGQGFEKLFF
j_gene: TRBJ2-2; v_gene: TRBV9; CDR3aa: CASSAISGELFF
j_gene: TRBJ2-1; v_gene: TRBV7-9; CDR3aa: CASSLSGGAGNEQFF
j_gene: TRBJ2-1; v_gene: TRBV19; CDR3aa: CASRQQPLSEQFF
j_gene: TRBJ2-1; v_gene: TRBV4-3; CDR3aa: CASSQTSGRSSYNEQFF
j_gene: TRBJ2-1; v_gene: TRBV10-3; CDR3aa: CAITSGTSGGFSYNEQFF
j_gene: TRBJ2-1; v_gene: TRBV29-1; CDR3aa: CSVVGVGNEQFF
j_gene: TRBJ1-5; v_gene: TRBV19; CDR3aa: CASSIENGLPTRQPQHF
j_gene: TRBJ1-5; v_gene: TRBV19; CDR3aa: CASSREGIRNQPQHF
j_gene: TRBJ2-5; v_gene: TRBV19; CDR3aa: CASGYQGGQTQYF
j_gene: TRBJ2-5; v_gene: TRBV20-1; CDR3aa: CSARPRETQYF
j_gene: TRBJ2-7; v_gene: TRBV13; CDR3aa: CASSSNPGRLSPGYEQYF
j_gene: TRBJ1-2; v_gene: TRBV6-5; CDR3aa: CASSSLLQGGYTF
j_gene: TRBJ1-4; v_gene: TRBV6-1; CDR3aa: CASNRQGTTNEKLFF
j_gene: TRBJ2-1; v_gene: TRBV11-2; CDR3aa: CASVLTGGPYNEQFF
j_gene: TRBJ2-3; v_gene: TRBV18; CDR3aa: CASSPPGTDTQYF
j_gene: TRBJ2-5; v_gene: TRBV20-1; CDR3aa: CSATSGQETQYF
j_gene: TRBJ2-5; v_gene: TRBV5-6; CDR3aa: CANSAVGGLQETQYF
j_gene: TRBJ2-7; v_gene: TRBV18; CDR3aa: CASLEQGLGEQYF
j_gene: TRBJ2-7; v_gene: TRBV19; CDR3aa: CASKGQGSYEQYF
j_gene: TRBJ1-1; v_gene: TRBV10-3; CDR3aa: CAISDLRGRDTEAFF
j_gene: TRBJ2-3; v_gene: TRBV5-4; CDR3aa: CASSFGSGGDIFSDTQYF
j_gene: TRBJ1-5; v_gene: TRBV18; CDR3aa: CASSRDREQPQHF
j_gene: TRBJ2-1; v_gene: TRBV18; CDR3aa: CATSPQAEGASPYNEQFF
j_gene: TRBJ1-6; v_gene: TRBV7-2; CDR3aa: CASRQGEGGSPLHF
j_gene: TRBJ1-5; v_gene: TRBV6-4; CDR3aa: CASSPQGGNNQPQHF
j_gene: TRBJ2-7; v_gene: TRBV6-2/TRBV6-3; CDR3aa: CASNDGYEQYF
j_gene: TRBJ1-2; v_gene: TRBV29-1; CDR3aa: CSDRGPGYTF
j_gene: TRBJ2-1; v_gene: TRBV6-1; CDR3aa: CASSEGGRRNEQFF